These 8 T cell receptor beta chains were all obtained from the same sample, sequenced in a study of cytomegalovirus exposure and HLA in healthy donors. 60 Vbeta and 13 Jbeta primers were used in PCR. Some clones are missing from TCRdb's copy, which holds only in-frame ones; the method was immunoSEQ multiplex PCR. This repertoire shows tens of thousands of clones, approximately 63% found once; its top ten account for roughly 6.8%. Sample: PBMCs. The receptor source for this set is a woman in her 30s in good health and CMV-seronegative.

The chain's CDR3 is CASSLAGVPRNEQFF. The CDR3 nucleotides are TGTGCCAGCAGCTTGGCGGGGGTCCCTCGGAATGAGCAGTTCTTC. The chain recombines TRBV5-4 with TRBJ2-1; D perhaps matches TRBD2 (6 bases). V lost 0 bases, J lost 7 bases, and 14 bases lay in between. This CDR3 is built from 15 residues. CDR1 is SGHNT and CDR2 is YYREEE in the germline V gene (reference sequence).

V and J are TRBV19 and TRBJ1-4; D is unclear. The CDR3 totals 10 residues. V lost 11 bases, J lost 7 bases, and 8 bases lay in between. Germline values: CDR1 LNHDA, CDR2 SQIVND (reference sequence). The CDR3 reads CAAGVEKLFF. The CDR3 DNA is TGTGCCGCCGGAGTTGAAAAACTGTTTTTT.

The rearrangement uses TRBV5-6 and TRBJ2-3; TRBD2 is a possible D gene (6 bases). CDR1 SGHDT and CDR2 YYEEEE come from the germline V gene. Trimming took 3 bases from V and 4 from J, leaving 9 bases between them. The CDR3 covers 13 residues. The CDR3 DNA reads TGTGCCAGCAGCTCTTCGGGGGCAGATACGCAGTATTTT. The encoded protein is CASSSSGADTQYF.

The chain links TRBV18 to TRBJ1-2; 7 bases are shared with TRBD1. Germline V gene lookup returns CDR1 KGHSH and CDR2 LQKENI. After removal of 4 bases from V and 3 bases from J, the junction contained 2 bases not matched to a gene. CDR3 length equals 13 residues. CDR3 amino acids: CASSQGTDYGYTF. For the CDR3, the DNA is TGTGCCAGCTCACAGGGGACAGACTATGGCTACACCTTC.

The rearrangement joins TRBV5-4 to TRBJ2-7; 11 bases fit TRBD2. Germline CDR1 is SGHNT and CDR2 is YYREEE (reference sequence). Losses at the gene ends were 0 bases for V and 3 bases for J; bases not matched to a gene: 8. CDR3 length: 17 residues. CDR3 coding DNA: TGTGCCAGCAGCTTGGGGGGGATAGCGGGAGGGGACTACGAGCAGTACTTC. Amino acid sequence: CASSLGGIAGGDYEQYF.

This clone occurred a few times. The chain joins TRBV7-2 to TRBJ2-2; D may be TRBD1 (6 bases). The CDR3 loop spans 16 amino acids. The germline V gene has CDR1 SGHTA and CDR2 FQGNSA. V lost 0 bases and J lost 5, with 13 bases in between. This CDR3 is CASSLARQGRTGELFF. The CDR3 coding sequence is TGTGCCAGCAGCTTAGCGCGGCAGGGGCGGACCGGGGAGCTGTTTTTT.

This clone was observed once. The rearrangement joins TRBV15 to TRBJ2-3; 11 bases align to TRBD2. The CDR3 consists of 19 residues. J was trimmed by 1 base and V by 0 bases; bases with no gene match: 9. From germline, CDR1 is LNHNV and CDR2 YYDKDF (reference sequence). For the CDR3, the DNA is TGTGCCACCAGCAGAGATAAGGCTAGCGGGGGGTATCGCACAGATACGCAGTATTTT. Encoded protein: CATSRDKASGGYRTDTQYF.

V and J are TRBV4-1 and TRBJ2-7; maybe TRBD2 (6 bases). Germline lookup yields CDR1 MGHRA and CDR2 YSYEKL. The CDR3 has 13 residues. V was shortened by 3 bases and J by 3 bases, with 9 bases between the two germline ends. The CDR3 here is CASSHLGGYEQYF. The DNA for the CDR3 is TGCGCCAGCAGCCACTTGGGGGGCTACGAGCAGTACTTC.